This TCR beta chain was identified during a study of brain T cells in children with intractable seizures. TCRdb's table, derived via immunoSEQ multiplex PCR, lists solely in-frame clones and lacks some. The sample records tens of thousands of clones, around 91% being singletons. Only cases whose brain tissue showed the highest T cell transcript signatures were sequenced. Patients received at least one anti-epileptic drug before surgery. This TCR derives from a girl aged 2 to 9 with Rasmussen encephalitis and intractable seizures. Sequenced material: peripheral blood, taken at surgery.

CDR3 in DNA: TGTGCCAGCAGGAGTTATCTCCAGGGGGGATACGAGCAGTACTTC. It specifies CASRSYLQGGYEQYF. This chain connects TRBV6-5 to TRBJ2-7, with D perhaps TRBD1 (7 bases). The V gene lost 6 bases and the J gene lost 4 bases, with 19 bases spanning the gap. CDR1 is MNHEY, CDR2 SVGAGI, per germline. CDR3 length: 15 amino acids.